A single sample gave rise to the 23 T cell receptor beta chains below, sequenced in a study of identical twins. TCRdb recomputed calls from the 5' RACE reads with MiXCR, one row per CDR3 protein. The sample lists 250,000 to 350,000 distinct CDR3 sequences, 8% to 9.5% occurring once. These data are also associated with another study on yellow fever vaccine responses in identical twins.

The sample taken for sequencing was CD8+ T cells sorted from blood. The receptor set was obtained from a woman between 18 and 29 years old in good health.

The chain employs TRBV27 and TRBJ2-3; 7 bases agree with TRBD1. CDR3 length equals 14 residues. V lost 6 bases, J lost 6 bases, and 9 bases stayed unmatched. In germline, CDR1 is MNHEY, CDR2 SMNVEV (reference sequence). The CDR3 DNA reads TGTGCCAGCAGCGTGACAGGGTCTATTGATACGCAGTATTTT. It is translated as CASSVTGSIDTQYF.

This clonotype was detected many times. The chain combines TRBV11-2 with TRBJ2-7, with 10 positions matching TRBD1. J was trimmed by 3 bases and V by 1 base; bases with no gene match: 12. CDR1 and CDR2 (germline): SGHAT, FQNNGV. The CDR3 is 18 amino acids. The CDR3 region has the DNA TGTGCCAGCAGCTTAGTAGAGGGGGTTGACAGGGGGCTCTACGAGCAGTACTTC. Translated, it gives CASSLVEGVDRGLYEQYF.

This clonotype came up many times. This chain connects TRBV7-2 to TRBJ2-5, with no clear D. Per germline, CDR1 SGHTA and CDR2 FQGNSA. V was trimmed by 2 bases and J by 5 bases, leaving 6 bases between them. This CDR3 region has 12 residues. This chain's CDR3 is CASSLSYETQYF. DNA of the CDR3: TGTGCCAGCAGCTTAAGCTATGAGACCCAGTACTTC.

This clonotype showed up many times. The chain uses TRBV12-3 or TRBV12-4 and TRBJ2-1, with D maybe TRBD1 (5 bases). The V end lost 5 bases, the J end lost 8 bases, and 19 bases lay between the germline ends. CDR3 length: 15 amino acids. This CDR3 is CASSTLAGQVDEQFF. The CDR3 region has the DNA TGTGCCAGCAGTACGTTGGCAGGGCAGGTGGATGAGCAGTTCTTC.

Many counts were recorded for this clonotype. The V and J genes are TRBV29-1 and TRBJ2-1, with 7 bases identical to TRBD2. Germline loops: CDR1 SQVTM, CDR2 ANQGSEA. This CDR3 has 15 residues. J was trimmed by 4 bases and V by 0 bases; bases with no gene match: 6. The CDR3 DNA reads TGCAGCGTTGAAGATCCTAGCGGAACTTACAATGAGCAGTTCTTC. Translation gives CSVEDPSGTYNEQFF.

This clonotype was recorded a few times. The V gene is TRBV7-9, the J gene TRBJ2-7; the D call may be TRBD1 or TRBD2 (5 bases each). Germline V gene sequence: CDR1 SEHNR, CDR2 FQNEAQ (reference sequence). Between the trimmed V and J ends, which lost 3 bases and 1 base, there was a span of 13 bases. This CDR3 comprises 15 residues. This CDR3 is CASSLGDRNSYEQYF. In nucleotides, the CDR3 is TGTGCCAGCAGCTTGGGGGACCGAAATTCCTACGAGCAGTACTTC.

This clonotype was seen at least ten times. V is TRBV14 and J is TRBJ2-7, with a tentative D call TRBD1 (6 bases). Trimming cost V 2 bases and J 2 bases, with 10 bases left between them. The length of the CDR3 is 14 residues. Germline assignment: CDR1 SGHDN and CDR2 FVKESK. The CDR3 region is CASSQLGQPYEQYF. CDR3 in DNA: TGTGCCAGCAGCCAATTGGGACAACCCTACGAGCAGTACTTC.

This clonotype has just a few counts. This chain uses TRBV27 with TRBJ2-7, with D perhaps being TRBD1 or TRBD2 (6 bases each). The V end was cut by 3 bases, the J end by 4 bases, with 13 bases between. The CDR3 runs 14 residues. CDR1 MNHEY and CDR2 SMNVEV come from the germline V gene (reference sequence). The CDR3 reads CASSLSGALYEQYF. CDR3 bases: TGTGCCAGCAGTTTGTCGGGGGCACTTTACGAGCAGTACTTC.

This clonotype was found a few times. V and J are TRBV5-6 and TRBJ1-1; 7 bases match TRBD1. This CDR3 is 13 amino acids long. Germline V CDR1 and CDR2: SGHDT, YYEEEE. Germline trimming cut 4 bases from V and 4 bases from J; bases unmatched to any gene: 4. Here the CDR3 DNA reads TGTGCCAGCAGCGTCGCAGGGGGCACTGAAGCTTTCTTT. Residues: CASSVAGGTEAFF. The whole variable domain, remainder taken from reference TRBV5-6 and TRBJ1-1, is DAGVTQSPTHLIKTRGQQVTLRCSPKSGHDTVSWYQQALGQGPQFIFQYYEEEERQRGNFPDRFSGHQFPNYSSELNVNALLLGDSALYLCASSVAGGTEAFFGQGTRLTVV.

This clonotype was seen repeatedly, ten times or more. This chain joins TRBV10-3 and TRBJ2-7; D may be TRBD2 (5 bases). The CDR3 is made up of 14 amino acids. Germline V gene lookup returns CDR1 ENHRY and CDR2 SYGVKD. V lost 2 bases and J lost 8, with 16 bases in between. The CDR3 DNA is TGTGCCATCAGTGAGGTAGTGGGAGCGTCGCAGCAGTACTTC. The encoded protein is CAISEVVGASQQYF.

The rearrangement links TRBV29-1 to TRBJ2-2, with D unresolved. CDR3 size: 13 residues. V gave up 6 bases and J gave up 4 bases, with 12 bases separating them. Germline assignment: CDR1 SQVTM and CDR2 ANQGSEA. Written as DNA, the CDR3 is TGCAGCGTGCTTCATGGAACCACCGGGGAGCTGTTTTTT. Residues: CSVLHGTTGELFF.

The chain combines TRBV4-1 with TRBJ2-3; D is possibly TRBD1 (7 bases). Trimming removed 9 bases from V and 4 bases from J, with 17 bases in between. Germline lookup yields CDR1 MGHRA and CDR2 YSYEKL. The CDR3 covers 14 residues. CDR3: CASHAQGGADTQYF. The DNA for the CDR3 is TGCGCCAGTCACGCGCAGGGGGGTGCAGATACGCAGTATTTT.

This clonotype came up many times. This chain uses TRBV12-3 or TRBV12-4 with TRBJ2-3; D is ambiguous. V shed 2 bases and J shed 6 bases, with 9 bases lying between them. The CDR3 is 13 residues long. CDR3 residues: CASSLTPLDTQYF. CDR3 nucleotides: TGTGCCAGCAGTTTAACCCCCCTTGATACGCAGTATTTT.

This clonotype has a count of ten or more. The CDR3 DNA sequence: TGTGCCAGCAGTCCCAGACAGGGAACGGATCAGCCCCAGCATTTT. Translated, it gives CASSPRQGTDQPQHF. This rearrangement joins TRBV12-3 or TRBV12-4 to TRBJ1-5; TRBD1 agrees at 7 bases. J gave up 5 bases and V 5 bases, and 9 bases lay outside the gene matches. The CDR3 has 15 amino acids.

This clonotype has just a few counts. The chain uses TRBV6-5 and TRBJ2-7; 8 bases line up with TRBD2. The CDR3 extends over 14 amino acids. V shed 4 bases, J shed 3 bases, and the junction held 5 bases outside the gene matches. Germline V gene lookup returns CDR1 MNHEY and CDR2 SVGAGI. CDR3 protein: CASSSSGLVYEQYF. The CDR3, as DNA: TGTGCCAGCAGTTCCTCGGGACTAGTCTACGAGCAGTACTTC.

This clonotype was counted at least ten times. The CDR3 nucleotides read TGTGCCAGCAGTCCTACTAGCGACACCGGGGAGCTGTTTTTT. It codes for CASSPTSDTGELFF. V usage is TRBV12-3 or TRBV12-4 and J usage is TRBJ2-2, with 7 bases lining up with TRBD2. CDR3 length: 14 amino acids. Trimming took 5 bases from V and 3 from J; bases not matched to a gene: 3.

This clonotype was seen a handful of times. The DNA for the CDR3 is TGCAGTGCTAGACTATACTCCTACAATGAGCAGTTCTTC. Amino acids: CSARLYSYNEQFF. The J gene is TRBJ2-1, the V gene TRBV20-1; D gene uncertain. This CDR3 is 13 amino acids long. CDR1 is DFQATT, CDR2 SNEGSKA, per germline (reference sequence). The V end was cut by 2 bases, the J end by 0 bases, with 5 bases between.

In this sample, this clonotype turned up many times. The V gene is TRBV28, the J gene TRBJ2-2, with D perhaps matching TRBD2 (5 bases). The CDR3 has 15 residues. CDR1 is MDHEN, CDR2 SYDVKM, per germline. Trimming took off 4 bases at V and 0 bases at J, with 9 bases between the two ends. CDR3 sequence: CASSYSSANTGELFF. CDR3 nucleotides: TGTGCCAGCAGTTATAGTAGCGCGAACACCGGGGAGCTGTTTTTT.

This chain connects TRBV27 to TRBJ2-1, with D perhaps matching TRBD2 (7 bases). CDR3 size: 14 residues. Germline V gene sequence: CDR1 MNHEY, CDR2 SMNVEV (reference sequence). V was pared by 6 bases and J by 10 bases, with 19 bases between. CDR3 in DNA: TGTGCCAGCAGGAATGGGGGGGGGCCAGGCGAGCAGTTCTTC. As protein: CASRNGGGPGEQFF.

This clonotype has a count of ten or more. The DNA for the CDR3 is TGTGCCAGCAGCCGCCCGGGGACTAGCCGGGGGGAGCAGTTCTTC. Protein sequence: CASSRPGTSRGEQFF. The rearrangement joins TRBV5-6 to TRBJ2-1; 9 nucleotides align to TRBD2. After removal of 4 bases from V and 10 bases from J, the junction contained 12 bases not matched to a gene. Per the germline V gene, CDR1 is SGHDT and CDR2 is YYEEEE. The CDR3 is made up of 15 amino acids.

A few counts support this clonotype. V gene TRBV9 combines with J gene TRBJ2-1; D may be TRBD2 (6 bases). Per germline, CDR1 SGDLS and CDR2 YYNGEE. The CDR3 has 14 residues. V shed 6 bases and J shed 0 bases, with 10 bases lying between them. DNA for the CDR3: TGTGCCAGCAACATCGGGAGCTCCTACAATGAGCAGTTCTTC. Its translation: CASNIGSSYNEQFF.

This clonotype was seen repeatedly, ten times or more. This chain uses TRBV12-3 or TRBV12-4 with TRBJ2-5, with a tentative D call TRBD1 (6 bases). The CDR3 sequence is 15 residues long. Trimming shortened V by 5 bases and J by 5 bases, and 18 bases separated the two germline ends. The CDR3 nucleotides read TGTGCCAGCAGTGAATCTATGGACAGCCTGGAGACCCAGTACTTC. Amino acid sequence: CASSESMDSLETQYF.

This clonotype was counted between two and nine times. The chain joins TRBV6-2 or TRBV6-3 to TRBJ2-3, with D possibly matching TRBD1 (5 bases). This CDR3 is 17 amino acids long. Germline V gene lookup returns CDR1 MNHEY and CDR2 SVGEGT. V lost 2 bases and J 1 base, leaving 16 bases between the germline ends. Here the CDR3 reads CASSYLPDTYGTDTQYF. CDR3 DNA: TGTGCCAGCAGTTACCTACCGGACACCTACGGCACAGATACGCAGTATTTT.